The 27 T cell receptor beta chains in this list originate from one sample, sequenced in a study of blood T cell repertoires in COVID-19. The table came from immunoSEQ multiplex PCR; TCRdb's copy has only in-frame clones and leaves some out. The repertoire holds tens of thousands of clones, with 70% to 90% as singletons. What was sequenced was peripheral blood. Receptor source: a woman aged 80 or over with active COVID-19.

Judged by abundance, this clone is large. The V call is TRBV2, the J call TRBJ1-2; perhaps TRBD1 as D (6 bases). Germline V gene data show CDR1 as SNHLY and CDR2 as FYNNEI. Trimming left V 7 bases short and J 6 bases short, with 12 bases between. CDR3 length: 12 residues. CDR3: CASTARGNGYTF. The CDR3 region has the DNA TGTGCCAGCACTGCCAGGGGAAATGGCTACACCTTC.

J is TRBJ1-6 and V is TRBV3-1 (or the pseudogene TRBV3-2); 9 bases align to TRBD1. The V gene end was trimmed by 4 bases and the J gene end by 6 bases; junction bases not matched to a gene: 1. This CDR3 has 14 residues. Germline CDR1 is LGHDT and CDR2 is YNNKEL (reference sequence). The CDR3 DNA follows: TGTGCCAGCAGCCGGGACAGGGCTAATTCACCCCTCCACTTT. Its protein is CASSRDRANSPLHF.

This chain joins TRBV3-1 (or the pseudogene TRBV3-2) and TRBJ2-3, with D uncertain. V dropped 4 bases and J dropped 3 bases, with 11 bases sitting between them. This CDR3 has 14 amino acids. CDR1 is LGHDT, CDR2 YNNKEL, per germline (reference sequence). The CDR3 DNA is TGTGCCAGCAGCCCCCTCACTCGTACAGATACGCAGTATTTT. Translation: CASSPLTRTDTQYF.

The rearrangement uses TRBV24-1 and TRBJ2-5; 10 bases are shared with TRBD2. J gave up 3 bases and V 4 bases, and 4 bases lay outside the gene matches. The CDR3 contains 15 residues. Germline assignment: CDR1 KGHDR and CDR2 SFDVKD. This CDR3 reads CATSDSGGGKETQYF. The CDR3 DNA follows: TGTGCCACCAGTGACAGCGGGGGGGGAAAAGAGACCCAGTACTTC.

The chain carries TRBV19 and TRBJ2-1, with D maybe TRBD2 (6 bases). This CDR3 has 14 residues. Trimming took off 5 bases at V and 0 bases at J, with 8 bases between the two ends. Germline V CDR1 and CDR2: LNHDA, SQIVND (reference sequence). DNA of the CDR3: TGTGCCAGTAGTCGGGGGAGCTCCTACAATGAGCAGTTCTTC. This sequence encodes CASSRGSSYNEQFF.

The chain has TRBV4-3 and TRBJ1-2, with TRBD1 identical over 7 bases. CDR1 is LGHNA, CDR2 YSLEER, per germline. The CDR3 is 17 residues long. The V gene end was trimmed by 3 bases and the J gene end by 7 bases; junction bases not matched to a gene: 17. The DNA for the CDR3 is TGCGCCAGCAGCCAGGCTTCGACAGGGATCGGGGTTGGTGGCTACACCTTC. Translated, it gives CASSQASTGIGVGGYTF.

This chain connects TRBV5-8 to TRBJ1-5; TRBD1 aligns across 10 bases. Germline values: CDR1 SGHTS, CDR2 YDEGEE. J lost 1 base, V lost 4 bases, and 14 bases had no gene match. This CDR3 contains 19 residues. The CDR3 is CASSNWWGQGTGSNQPQHF. The CDR3, as DNA: TGTGCCAGCAGCAATTGGTGGGGACAGGGGACGGGGAGCAATCAGCCCCAGCATTTT.

This sequence joins TRBV11-3 and TRBJ1-3; the D gene is possibly TRBD1 (6 bases). The V and J ends lost 8 bases and 0 bases respectively, with 23 bases between them. Germline values: CDR1 SGHNT, CDR2 YENEEA. The CDR3 is made up of 18 amino acids. The CDR3 sequence: CASSTRSGTPSSGNTIYF. The DNA for the CDR3 is TGTGCCAGCTCCACCAGGTCCGGGACACCCAGCTCTGGAAACACCATATATTTT.

The chain combines TRBV5-6 with TRBJ2-5; weak D call: TRBD2 (5 bases). The germline V and J ends were trimmed by 5 bases and 0 bases, with 17 bases remaining between them. This CDR3 has 16 amino acids. CDR1 is SGHDT and CDR2 is YYEEEE in the germline V gene. DNA of the CDR3: TGTGCCAGCAGACTGTTTGGCGGGCCGTACCAAGAGACCCAGTACTTC. As protein: CASRLFGGPYQETQYF.

In this sample, this clone is medium-sized. The CDR3 DNA follows: TGTGCCAGTAAATCCACAGGCGAGCAGTACTTC. This translates into CASKSTGEQYF. V gene TRBV3-1 (or the pseudogene TRBV3-2) combines with J gene TRBJ2-7; D is perhaps TRBD1 (5 bases). Trimming took off 9 bases at V and 6 bases at J, with 12 bases between the two ends. The CDR3 has 11 amino acids. Germline V gene lookup returns CDR1 LGHDT and CDR2 YNNKEL (reference sequence).

The rearrangement uses TRBV21-1 and TRBJ2-1; no DNA check was done on the table's D call, TRBD2. TRBV21-1 is a pseudogene locus. This CDR3 is 16 amino acids long. The CDR3 DNA reads TGTGCCAGAAGGACTAGCGGGGGGGCCGCCTACAATGAGCAGTTCTTC. Protein: CARRTSGGAAYNEQFF.

The chain combines TRBV4-1 with TRBJ1-1; a weak D match, TRBD1 (5 bases). CDR3 length: 13 amino acids. Germline assignment: CDR1 MGHRA and CDR2 YSYEKL. V was pared by 4 bases and J by 1 base, with 7 bases between. The chain's CDR3 is CASSPRENTEAFF. CDR3 nucleotide sequence: TGCGCCAGCAGCCCCAGGGAGAACACTGAAGCTTTCTTT.

This clone was observed a single time. The chain couples TRBV11-2 to TRBJ2-2; D perhaps matches TRBD2 (5 bases). Germline-derived CDR1 and CDR2 are SGHAT and FQNNGV. With 0 bases removed from V and 4 bases from J, the gap between germline ends came to 9 bases. This CDR3 spans 15 amino acids. The CDR3 DNA reads as TGTGCCAGCAGCTTAGATCCTAGCTTCACCGGGGAGCTGTTTTTT. Translated, it gives CASSLDPSFTGELFF. Looking up the rest from reference TRBV11-2 and TRBJ2-2 gives the full variable domain: EAGVAQSPRYKIIEKRQSVAFWCNPISGHATLYWYQQILGQGPKLLIQFQNNGVVDDSQLPKDRFSAERLKGVDSTLKIQPAKLEDSAVYLCASSLDPSFTGELFFGEGSRLTVL.

The chain is built from TRBV7-2 and TRBJ2-2; 9 positions agree with TRBD1. With 4 bases clipped from V and 4 bases from J, the junction kept 4 bases outside the gene matches. Looked up from germline, CDR1 is SGHTA and CDR2 is FQGNSA. CDR3 length: 15 residues. The CDR3 spells CASSSGQGGTGELFF. CDR3 nucleotides: TGTGCCAGCAGCTCGGGACAGGGTGGCACCGGGGAGCTGTTTTTT.

The rearrangement links TRBV11-2 to TRBJ2-2, with D tentatively TRBD1 (6 bases). The CDR3 sequence is 17 residues long. Germline CDR1 and CDR2: SGHAT and FQNNGV. Trimming stripped 1 base from V and 6 bases from J, with 18 bases between. The CDR3 loop is CASSLGSGAGRSGELFF. The CDR3 coding sequence is TGTGCCAGCAGCTTAGGCTCAGGGGCCGGTCGTTCCGGGGAGCTGTTTTTT.

The chain uses TRBV7-9 and TRBJ2-7; 9 bases fit TRBD1. CDR1 and CDR2 (germline): SEHNR, FQNEAQ (reference sequence). J lost 2 bases, V lost 1 base, and 0 bases had no gene match. The CDR3 covers 14 residues. CDR3 sequence: CASSLGTGAYEQYF. CDR3 sequence (DNA): TGTGCCAGCAGCTTAGGGACAGGGGCCTACGAGCAGTACTTC.

This clone was found once. V and J are TRBV13 and TRBJ1-2; D gene ambiguous. The CDR3 length is 13 residues. CDR1 is PRHDT, CDR2 FYEKMQ, per germline (reference sequence). V dropped 2 bases and J dropped 7 bases, with 11 bases sitting between them. DNA for the CDR3: TGTGCCAGCAGCTTAAGGCCAGAGGCTGGCTACACCTTC. It is translated as CASSLRPEAGYTF.

The chain uses TRBV3-1 (or the pseudogene TRBV3-2) and TRBJ1-6, with D unclear. The CDR3 consists of 17 residues. The germline gives CDR1 LGHDT, CDR2 YNNKEL (reference sequence). Trimming stripped 0 bases from V and 10 bases from J, with 19 bases between. CDR3 in amino acids: CASSQDSAVGAGSPLHF. The CDR3 region has the DNA TGTGCCAGCAGCCAAGATTCGGCGGTAGGCGCTGGATCACCCCTCCACTTT.

The J gene is TRBJ1-5, the V gene TRBV5-8; no clear D gene. Germline CDR1 reads SGHTS; CDR2 reads YDEGEE. Trimming left V 1 base short and J 0 bases short, with 8 bases between. The CDR3 has 15 amino acids. Written as DNA, the CDR3 is TGTGCCAGCAGCTTGAAAGACTTTAGCAATCAGCCCCAGCATTTT. Amino acids: CASSLKDFSNQPQHF. Combining the CDR3 with reference TRBV5-8 and TRBJ1-5 gives the whole variable domain EAGVTQSPTHLIKTRGQQATLRCSPISGHTSVYWYQQALGLGLQFLLWYDEGEERNRGNFPPRFSGRQFPNYSSELNVNALELEDSALYLCASSLKDFSNQPQHFGDGTRLSIL.

This chain uses TRBV3-1 (or the pseudogene TRBV3-2) with TRBJ2-7; TRBD2 might be the D (5 bases). Germline CDR1 reads LGHDT; CDR2 reads YNNKEL (reference sequence). The CDR3 extends over 14 amino acids. The V end lost 0 bases, the J end lost 5 bases, and 11 bases lay between the germline ends. The DNA for the CDR3 is TGTGCCAGCAGCCAAGAGGAGGCCATGGACGAGCAGTACTTC. Translation: CASSQEEAMDEQYF.

This clone was observed once. The chain recombines TRBV7-9 with TRBJ1-2; 9 bases are a match to TRBD1. Germline CDR1 reads SEHNR; CDR2 reads FQNEAQ (reference sequence). V was clipped by 5 bases and J by 0 bases; unmatched bases: 10. The CDR3 runs to 17 residues. CDR3 nucleotide sequence: TGTGCCAGCAGCCCCCGAAACAGGGGGCCGTCTAACTATGGCTACACCTTC. Encoded protein: CASSPRNRGPSNYGYTF.

This clone was recorded only once. The rearrangement uses TRBV9 and TRBJ2-1; maybe TRBD2 (5 bases). The V gene's germline CDR1 is SGDLS and CDR2 YYNGEE. V was cut by 0 bases and J by 8 bases, with 15 bases left in between. This CDR3 comprises 15 residues. CDR3: CASSVEEAINYEQFF. CDR3 nucleotide sequence: TGTGCCAGCAGCGTAGAGGAGGCGATTAACTATGAGCAGTTCTTC.

This sequence joins TRBV11-2 and TRBJ1-4; 8 bases align to TRBD1. This CDR3 comprises 16 residues. J gave up 8 bases and V 1 base, and 9 bases lay outside the gene matches. The germline gives CDR1 SGHAT, CDR2 FQNNGV. The CDR3 region has the DNA TGTGCCAGCAGCTTAGGAACAGGGGGGGGTCAGGAAAAACTGTTTTTT. Its translation is CASSLGTGGGQEKLFF.

The rearrangement joins TRBV11-2 to TRBJ2-2, with 8 positions matching TRBD1. Germline CDR1 is SGHAT and CDR2 is FQNNGV. V dropped 0 bases and J dropped 0; count of bases not matched to a gene: 12. The CDR3 is 20 residues long. In DNA form, the CDR3 reads TGTGCCAGCAGCTTAGAGGAGTTGGGACAGGCCCACGCGAACACCGGGGAGCTGTTTTTT. It is translated as CASSLEELGQAHANTGELFF.

The chain uses TRBV7-9 and TRBJ2-1, with D hard to call. Germline CDR1 and CDR2: SEHNR and FQNEAQ (reference sequence). V shed 4 bases and J shed 15 bases, with 13 bases lying between them. CDR3 length: 11 residues. CDR3 coding DNA: TGTGCCAGCAGCTCCTCTTTTATCGTGTTCTTC. Translated, it gives CASSSSFIVFF. The entire variable domain, with the rest obtained from reference TRBV7-9 and TRBJ2-1, is as follows: DTGVSQNPRHKITKRGQNVTFRCDPISEHNRLYWYRQTLGQGPEFLTYFQNEAQLEKSRLLSDRFSAERPKGSFSTLEIQRTEQGDSAMYLCASSSSFIVFFGPGTRLTVL.

V usage is TRBV10-3 and J usage is TRBJ2-2; D is uncertain. Looked up from germline, CDR1 is ENHRY and CDR2 is SYGVKD. V lost 0 bases to trimming and J lost 0 bases, with 5 bases between them. CDR3 length: 15 amino acids. CDR3 amino acids: CAISESSANTGELFF. DNA for the CDR3: TGTGCCATCAGTGAGTCGTCAGCGAACACCGGGGAGCTGTTTTTT.

The chain links TRBV7-8 to TRBJ2-3; D is perhaps TRBD2 (5 bases). With 5 bases removed from V and 6 bases from J, the gap between germline ends came to 9 bases. CDR1 SGHVS and CDR2 FQNEAQ come from the germline V gene. CDR3 length equals 12 residues. The CDR3 bases are TGTGCCAGCAGCCCCGGGGAGGATACGCAGTATTTT. Translated: CASSPGEDTQYF.